Given below is one TCR beta chain in context. J lost 1 base, V lost 4 bases, and 7 bases had no gene match. The CDR3 sequence is 15 residues long. CDR1 is SGHDT and CDR2 is YYEEEE in the germline V gene. This entry comes from a study of CD8+CD57+ T cells in acquired aplastic anemia. Genomic DNA constituted the template upon which TCR beta VDJ and CDR3 profiling was performed. TCRdb re-called the reads with MiXCR, one entry per CDR3 protein. The sample consists of some 150,000 distinct CDR3 sequences, 60% to 80% of them appearing once. It was patients with CD8+CD57+ cell expansion by flow cytometry who were chosen for sequencing.

The sequence was collected from a human donor with aplastic anemia. The chain links TRBV5-6 to TRBJ2-5; 7 bases agree with TRBD1. The source material was sorted CD4+, CD8+, or CD8+CD57+ T cells (not recorded which) from PBMCs. The CDR3: CASSKSRGLQETQYF. In nucleotides, the CDR3 is TGTGCCAGCAGCAAATCGAGGGGGCTCCAAGAGACCCAGTACTTC.